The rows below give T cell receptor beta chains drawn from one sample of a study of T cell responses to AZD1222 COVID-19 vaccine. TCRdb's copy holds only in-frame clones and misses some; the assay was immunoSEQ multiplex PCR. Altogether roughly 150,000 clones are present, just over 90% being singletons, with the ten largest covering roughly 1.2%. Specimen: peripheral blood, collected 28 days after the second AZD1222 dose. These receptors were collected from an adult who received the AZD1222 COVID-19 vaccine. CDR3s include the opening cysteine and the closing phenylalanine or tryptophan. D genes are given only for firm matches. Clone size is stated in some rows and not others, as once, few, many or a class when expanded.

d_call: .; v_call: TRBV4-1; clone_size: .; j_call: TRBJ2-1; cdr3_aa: CASSFDRTSYNEQFF; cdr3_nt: TGCGCCAGCAGCTTCGACAGGACCTCCTACAATGAGCAGTTCTTC
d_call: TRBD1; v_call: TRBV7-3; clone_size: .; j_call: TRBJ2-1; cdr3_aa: CASSLTLTGGPYNEQFF; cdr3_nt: TGTGCCAGCAGCTTAACTCTGACAGGGGGCCCCTACAATGAGCAGTTCTTC
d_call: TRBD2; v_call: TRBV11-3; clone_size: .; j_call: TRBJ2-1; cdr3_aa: CASSFGGGAGGLGEQFF; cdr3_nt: TGTGCCAGCAGCTTTGGCGGGGGAGCGGGGGGGCTGGGTGAGCAGTTCTTC
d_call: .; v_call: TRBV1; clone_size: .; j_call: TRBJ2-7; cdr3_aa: CTSSQEGTGITYEQYF; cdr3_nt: TGCACCAGCAGCCAAGAGGGGACAGGGATTACGTACGAGCAGTACTTC
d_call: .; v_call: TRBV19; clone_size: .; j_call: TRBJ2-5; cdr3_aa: CASRVAQYF; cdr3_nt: TGTGCCAGTAGGGTCGCCCAGTACTTC
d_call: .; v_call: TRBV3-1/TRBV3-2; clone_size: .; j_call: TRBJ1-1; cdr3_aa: CASSQGNYPNTEAFF; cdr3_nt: TGTGCCAGCAGCCAAGGGAATTATCCGAACACTGAAGCTTTCTTT
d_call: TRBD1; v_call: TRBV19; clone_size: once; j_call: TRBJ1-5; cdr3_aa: CASSGTGGNQPQHF; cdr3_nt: TGTGCCAGTAGCGGGACAGGGGGCAATCAGCCCCAGCATTTT
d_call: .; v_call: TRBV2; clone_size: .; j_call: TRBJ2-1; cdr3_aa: CASSDSRSSYNEQFF; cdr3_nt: TGTGCCAGCAGTGATAGCCGGAGCTCCTACAATGAGCAGTTCTTC
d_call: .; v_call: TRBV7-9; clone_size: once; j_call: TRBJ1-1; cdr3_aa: CASSYLERLNTEAFF; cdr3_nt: TGTGCCAGCAGCTATCTAGAGAGACTGAACACTGAAGCTTTCTTT
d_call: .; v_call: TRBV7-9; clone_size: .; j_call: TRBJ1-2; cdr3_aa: CASSLVGYSYGYTF; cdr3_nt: TGTGCCAGCAGCTTAGTCGGGTACAGCTATGGCTACACCTTC
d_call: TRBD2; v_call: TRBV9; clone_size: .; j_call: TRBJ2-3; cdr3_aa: CASSSPGLAGTKDTQYF; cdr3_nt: TGTGCCAGCAGCTCTCCGGGACTAGCGGGGACTAAGGATACGCAGTATTTT
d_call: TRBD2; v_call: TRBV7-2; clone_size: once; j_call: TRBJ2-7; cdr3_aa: CASSLGWASGAYEQYF; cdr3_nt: TGTGCCAGCAGCTTGGGTTGGGCTAGCGGGGCCTACGAGCAGTACTTC
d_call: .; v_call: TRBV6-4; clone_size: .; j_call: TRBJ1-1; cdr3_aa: CASSPTGNTEAFF; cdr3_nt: TGTGCCAGCAGTCCGACGGGGAACACTGAAGCTTTCTTT
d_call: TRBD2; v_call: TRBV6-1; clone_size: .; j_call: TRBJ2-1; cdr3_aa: CASRENSGGSGNEQFF; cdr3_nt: TGTGCCAGCAGGGAAAATAGCGGGGGCAGCGGGAATGAGCAGTTCTTC
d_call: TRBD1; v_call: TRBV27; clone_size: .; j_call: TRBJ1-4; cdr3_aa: CASGFAAGGGEKLFF; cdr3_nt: TGTGCCAGCGGGTTTGCCGCAGGGGGCGGTGAAAAACTGTTTTTT
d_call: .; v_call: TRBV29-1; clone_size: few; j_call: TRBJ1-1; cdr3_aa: CSVESGATEAFF; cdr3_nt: TGCAGCGTTGAGTCCGGGGCAACTGAAGCTTTCTTT
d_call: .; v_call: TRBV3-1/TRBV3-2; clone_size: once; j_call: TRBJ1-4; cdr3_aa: CASSPRNEKLFF; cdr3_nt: TGTGCCAGCAGCCCCCGGAATGAAAAACTGTTTTTT
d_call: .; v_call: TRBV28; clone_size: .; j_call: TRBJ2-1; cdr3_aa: CASSFGRGLRNEQFF; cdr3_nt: TGTGCCAGCAGTTTTGGTAGGGGCCTCCGCAATGAGCAGTTCTTC
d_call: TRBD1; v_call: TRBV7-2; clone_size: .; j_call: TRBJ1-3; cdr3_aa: CASSSGRPGQGGNTIYF; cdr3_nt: TGTGCCAGCAGCTCAGGGCGTCCGGGACAGGGTGGAAACACCATATATTTT
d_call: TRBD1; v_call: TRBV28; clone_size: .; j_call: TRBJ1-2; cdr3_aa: CASSLYQGAYGYTF; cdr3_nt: TGTGCCAGCAGTTTATACCAGGGGGCCTATGGCTACACCTTC
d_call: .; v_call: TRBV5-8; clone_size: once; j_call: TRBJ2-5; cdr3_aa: CASSRFLGPRETQYF; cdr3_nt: TGTGCCAGCAGCAGATTTTTGGGCCCCAGGGAGACCCAGTACTTC
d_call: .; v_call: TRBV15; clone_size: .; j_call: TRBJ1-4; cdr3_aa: CATSREQRNEKLFF; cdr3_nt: TGTGCCACCAGCAGAGAACAGCGTAATGAAAAACTGTTTTTT
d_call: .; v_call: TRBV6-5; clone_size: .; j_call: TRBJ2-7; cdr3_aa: CASSYSEGSEQYF; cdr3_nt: TGTGCCAGCAGTTACTCGGAGGGATCCGAGCAGTACTTC
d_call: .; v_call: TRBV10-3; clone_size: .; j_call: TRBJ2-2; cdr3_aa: CAISDHGGTGELFF; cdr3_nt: TGTGCCATCAGTGATCACGGAGGCACCGGGGAGCTGTTTTTT
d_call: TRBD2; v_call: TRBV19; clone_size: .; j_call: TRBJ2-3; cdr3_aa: CASSPSSGRGDTQYF; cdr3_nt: TGTGCCAGTAGCCCATCTAGCGGGAGGGGAGATACGCAGTATTTT
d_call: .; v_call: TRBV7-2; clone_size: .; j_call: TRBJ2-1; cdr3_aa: CASSLGLDNEQFF; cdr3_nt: TGTGCCAGCAGCTTGGGACTGGACAATGAGCAGTTCTTC
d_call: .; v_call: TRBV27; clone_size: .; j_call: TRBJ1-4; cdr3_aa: CASSPFFATNEKLFF; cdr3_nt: TGTGCCAGCAGTCCCTTTTTTGCAACTAATGAAAAACTGTTTTTT
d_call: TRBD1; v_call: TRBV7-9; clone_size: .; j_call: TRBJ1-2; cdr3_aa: CASRMSGTGDIYGYTF; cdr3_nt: TGTGCCAGCAGGATGTCCGGGACAGGGGACATCTATGGCTACACCTTC
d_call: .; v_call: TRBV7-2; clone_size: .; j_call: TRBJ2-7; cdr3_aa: CASSESGTTSYEQYF; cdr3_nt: TGTGCCAGCAGCGAGTCCGGGACAACTTCCTACGAGCAGTACTTC
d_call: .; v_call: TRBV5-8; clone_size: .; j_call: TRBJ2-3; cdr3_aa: CASSLPEGTDTQYF; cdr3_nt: TGTGCCAGCAGCTTGCCCGAGGGGACAGATACGCAGTATTTT
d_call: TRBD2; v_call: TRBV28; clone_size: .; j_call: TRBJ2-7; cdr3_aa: CASSLGDYSYEQYF; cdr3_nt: TGTGCCAGCAGTTTGGGGGACTACTCCTACGAGCAGTACTTC
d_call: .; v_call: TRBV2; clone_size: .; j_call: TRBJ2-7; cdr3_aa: CASMWGTDYEQYF; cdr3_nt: TGTGCCAGCATGTGGGGTACGGACTACGAGCAGTACTTC
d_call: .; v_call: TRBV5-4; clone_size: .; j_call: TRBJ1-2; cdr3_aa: CASSLDRYGYTF; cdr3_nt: TGTGCCAGCAGCTTGGACAGATATGGCTACACCTTC
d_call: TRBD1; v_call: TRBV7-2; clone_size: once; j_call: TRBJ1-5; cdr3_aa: CASSLVTQGGQPQHF; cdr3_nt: TGTGCCAGCAGCTTAGTTACACAGGGGGGTCAGCCCCAGCATTTT
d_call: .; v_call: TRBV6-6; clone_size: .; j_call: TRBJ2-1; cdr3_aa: CASSSSPYRADEQFF; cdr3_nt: TGTGCCAGCAGTTCTTCCCCCTACAGGGCGGATGAGCAGTTCTTC
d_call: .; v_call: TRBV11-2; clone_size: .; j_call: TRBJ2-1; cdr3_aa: CASSYTGTGQSSYNEQFF; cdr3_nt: TGTGCCAGCAGCTATACCGGGACTGGACAGAGCTCCTACAATGAGCAGTTCTTC
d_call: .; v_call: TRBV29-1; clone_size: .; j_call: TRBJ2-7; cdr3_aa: CSVEKGRGEPYEQYF; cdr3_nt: TGCAGCGTTGAAAAGGGGAGGGGGGAACCCTACGAGCAGTACTTC
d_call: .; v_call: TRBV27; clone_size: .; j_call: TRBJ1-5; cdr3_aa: CASSPQDGNNQPQHF; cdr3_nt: TGTGCCAGCAGCCCACAGGACGGAAACAATCAGCCCCAGCATTTT
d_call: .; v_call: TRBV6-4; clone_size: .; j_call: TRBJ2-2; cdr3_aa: CASSPSGTGELFF; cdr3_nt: TGTGCCAGCAGCCCTTCGGGCACCGGGGAGCTGTTTTTT
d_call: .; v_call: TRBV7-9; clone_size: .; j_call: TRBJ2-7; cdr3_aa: CASSLAGAPEQYF; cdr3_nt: TGTGCCAGCAGCTTAGCAGGGGCCCCCGAGCAGTACTTC
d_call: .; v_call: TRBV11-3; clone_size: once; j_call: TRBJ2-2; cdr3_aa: CASSGAGNIAGELFF; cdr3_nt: TGTGCCAGCAGCGGGGCAGGGAACATCGCCGGGGAGCTGTTTTTT
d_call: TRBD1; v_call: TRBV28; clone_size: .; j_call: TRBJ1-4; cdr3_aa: CASSPPGTGREKLFF; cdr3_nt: TGTGCCAGCAGCCCACCCGGGACAGGGCGTGAAAAACTGTTTTTT
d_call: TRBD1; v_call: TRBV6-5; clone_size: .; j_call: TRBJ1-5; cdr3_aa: CASRPRQGSNQPQHF; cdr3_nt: TGTGCCAGCAGACCGCGACAGGGCAGCAATCAGCCCCAGCATTTT
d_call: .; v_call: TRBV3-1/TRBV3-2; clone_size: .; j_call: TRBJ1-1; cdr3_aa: CASSQAGAGNTEAFF; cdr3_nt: TGTGCCAGCAGCCAAGCGGGGGCAGGGAACACTGAAGCTTTCTTT
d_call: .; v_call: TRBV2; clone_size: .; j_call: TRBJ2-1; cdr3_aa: CASNPDSSEQFF; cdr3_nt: TGTGCCAGCAACCCCGATTCCAGTGAGCAGTTCTTC
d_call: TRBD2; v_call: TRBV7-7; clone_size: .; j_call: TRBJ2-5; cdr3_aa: CASSRPPLAGGGETQYF; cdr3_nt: TGTGCTAGCAGCAGACCCCCTCTAGCGGGGGGTGGAGAGACCCAGTACTTC